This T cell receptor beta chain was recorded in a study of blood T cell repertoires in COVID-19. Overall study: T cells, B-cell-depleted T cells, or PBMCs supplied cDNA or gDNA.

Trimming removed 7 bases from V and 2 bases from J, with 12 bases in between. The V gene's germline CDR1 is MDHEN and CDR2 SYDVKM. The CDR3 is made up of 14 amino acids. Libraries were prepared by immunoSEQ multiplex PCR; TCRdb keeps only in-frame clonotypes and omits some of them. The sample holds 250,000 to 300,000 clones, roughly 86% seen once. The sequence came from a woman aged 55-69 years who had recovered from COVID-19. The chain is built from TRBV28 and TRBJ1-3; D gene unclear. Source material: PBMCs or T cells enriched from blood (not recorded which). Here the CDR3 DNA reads TGTGCCAGCACTCCAGAGACACCTGGAAACACCATATATTTT. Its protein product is CASTPETPGNTIYF.